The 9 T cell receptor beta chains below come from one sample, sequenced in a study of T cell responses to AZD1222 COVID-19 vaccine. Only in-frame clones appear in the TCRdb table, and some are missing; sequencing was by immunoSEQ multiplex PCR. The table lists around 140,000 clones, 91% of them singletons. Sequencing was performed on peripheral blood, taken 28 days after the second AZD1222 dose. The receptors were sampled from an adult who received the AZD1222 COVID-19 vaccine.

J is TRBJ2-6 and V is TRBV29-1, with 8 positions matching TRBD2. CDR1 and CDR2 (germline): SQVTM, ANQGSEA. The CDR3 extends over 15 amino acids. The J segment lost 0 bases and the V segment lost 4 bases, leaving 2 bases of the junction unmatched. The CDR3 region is CSVAGRGSGANVLTF. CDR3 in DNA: TGCAGCGTTGCCGGGAGGGGCTCTGGGGCCAACGTCCTGACTTTC.

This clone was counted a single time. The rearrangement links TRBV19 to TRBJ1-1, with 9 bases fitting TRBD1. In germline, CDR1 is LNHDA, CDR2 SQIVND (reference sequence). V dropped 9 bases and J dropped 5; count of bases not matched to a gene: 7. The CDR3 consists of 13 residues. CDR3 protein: CASIDRGGTEAFF. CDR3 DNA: TGTGCCAGCATCGACAGGGGGGGGACTGAAGCTTTCTTT. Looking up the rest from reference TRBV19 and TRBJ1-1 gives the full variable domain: DGGITQSPKYLFRKEGQNVTLSCEQNLNHDAMYWYRQDPGQGLRLIYYSQIVNDFQKGDIAEGYSVSREKKESFPLTVTSAQKNPTAFYLCASIDRGGTEAFFGQGTRLTVV.

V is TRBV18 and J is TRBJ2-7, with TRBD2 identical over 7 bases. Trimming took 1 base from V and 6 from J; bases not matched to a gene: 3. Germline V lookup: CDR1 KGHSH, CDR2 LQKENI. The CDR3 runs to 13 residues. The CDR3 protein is CASSPREGTEQYF. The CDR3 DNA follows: TGTGCCAGCTCACCACGGGAGGGGACCGAGCAGTACTTC. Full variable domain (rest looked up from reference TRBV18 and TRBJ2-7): NAGVMQNPRHLVRRRGQEARLRCSPMKGHSHVYWYRQLPEEGLKFMVYLQKENIIDESGMPKERFSAEFPKEGPSILRIQQVVRGDSAAYFCASSPREGTEQYFGPGTRLTVT.

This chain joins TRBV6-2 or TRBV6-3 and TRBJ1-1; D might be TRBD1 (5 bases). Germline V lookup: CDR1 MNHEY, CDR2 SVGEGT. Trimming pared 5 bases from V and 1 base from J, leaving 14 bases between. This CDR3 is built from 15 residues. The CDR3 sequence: CASSPWGTGNTEAFF. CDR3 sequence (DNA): TGTGCCAGCAGTCCATGGGGGACTGGGAACACTGAAGCTTTCTTT.

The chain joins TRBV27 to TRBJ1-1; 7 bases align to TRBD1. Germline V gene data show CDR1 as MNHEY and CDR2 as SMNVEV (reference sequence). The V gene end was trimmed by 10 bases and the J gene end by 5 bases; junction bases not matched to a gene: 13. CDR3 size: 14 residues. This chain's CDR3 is CATQTGPRWTEAFF. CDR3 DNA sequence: TGTGCCACCCAGACAGGGCCCCGATGGACTGAAGCTTTCTTT.

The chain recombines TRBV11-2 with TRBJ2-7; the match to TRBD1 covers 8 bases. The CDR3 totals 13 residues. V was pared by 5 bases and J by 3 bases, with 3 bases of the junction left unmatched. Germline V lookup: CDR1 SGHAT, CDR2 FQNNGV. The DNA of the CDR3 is TGTGCCAGCAGCACAGACAGGGGCTACGAGCAGTACTTC. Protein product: CASSTDRGYEQYF.

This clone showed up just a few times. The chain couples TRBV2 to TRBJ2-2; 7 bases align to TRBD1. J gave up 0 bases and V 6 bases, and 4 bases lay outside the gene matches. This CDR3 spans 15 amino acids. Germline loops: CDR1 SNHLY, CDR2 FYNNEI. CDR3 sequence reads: CASRGTVSNTGELFF. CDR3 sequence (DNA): TGTGCCAGCAGGGGGACAGTCTCGAACACCGGGGAGCTGTTTTTT.

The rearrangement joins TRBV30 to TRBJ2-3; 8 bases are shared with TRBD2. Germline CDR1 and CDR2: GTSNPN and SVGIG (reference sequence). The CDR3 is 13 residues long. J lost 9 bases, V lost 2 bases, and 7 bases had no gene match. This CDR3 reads CAWSPGGARTQYF. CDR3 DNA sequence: TGTGCCTGGAGTCCCGGGGGGGCGCGCACGCAGTATTTT.

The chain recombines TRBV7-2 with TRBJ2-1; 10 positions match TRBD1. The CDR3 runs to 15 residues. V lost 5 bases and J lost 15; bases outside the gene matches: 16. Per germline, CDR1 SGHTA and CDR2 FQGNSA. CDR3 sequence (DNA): TGTGCCAGCAGCATCCGGGACAGGGGCCATTCCTTGTGGTTCTTC. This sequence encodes CASSIRDRGHSLWFF.